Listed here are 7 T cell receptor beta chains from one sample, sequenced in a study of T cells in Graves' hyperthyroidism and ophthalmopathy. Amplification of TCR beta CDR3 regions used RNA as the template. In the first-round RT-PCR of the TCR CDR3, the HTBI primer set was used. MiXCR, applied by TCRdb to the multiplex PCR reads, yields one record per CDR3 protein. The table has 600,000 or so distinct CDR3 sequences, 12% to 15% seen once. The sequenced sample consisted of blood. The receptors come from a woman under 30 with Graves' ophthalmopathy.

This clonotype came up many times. The DNA for the CDR3 is TGTGCCAGCAGTGACCCTAGCGGGAGGGCGAAGCAGTTCTTC. Translating it yields CASSDPSGRAKQFF. This chain links TRBV2 with TRBJ2-1; 12 bases match TRBD2. V gave up 3 bases and J gave up 11 bases; unmatched junction bases: 5. Looked up from germline, CDR1 is SNHLY and CDR2 is FYNNEI. The CDR3 extends over 14 amino acids.

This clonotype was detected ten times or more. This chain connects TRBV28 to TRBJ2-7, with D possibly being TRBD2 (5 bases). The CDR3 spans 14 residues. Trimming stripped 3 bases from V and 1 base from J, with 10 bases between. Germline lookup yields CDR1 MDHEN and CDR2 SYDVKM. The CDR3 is CASSFRGRSYEQYF. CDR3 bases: TGTGCCAGCAGTTTCCGGGGTAGGTCCTACGAGCAGTACTTC.

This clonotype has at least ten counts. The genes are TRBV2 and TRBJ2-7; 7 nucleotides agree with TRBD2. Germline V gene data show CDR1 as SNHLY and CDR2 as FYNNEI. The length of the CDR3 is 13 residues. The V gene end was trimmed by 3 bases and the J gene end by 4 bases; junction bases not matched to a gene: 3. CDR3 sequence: CASSDLAVYEQYF. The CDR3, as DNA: TGTGCCAGCAGTGATCTAGCGGTATACGAGCAGTACTTC.

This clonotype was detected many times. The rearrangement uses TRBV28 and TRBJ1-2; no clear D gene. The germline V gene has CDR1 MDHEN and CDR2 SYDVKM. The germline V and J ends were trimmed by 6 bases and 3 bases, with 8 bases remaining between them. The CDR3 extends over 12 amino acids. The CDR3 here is CASRAGHYGYTF. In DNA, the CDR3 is TGTGCCAGCAGGGCAGGACACTATGGCTACACCTTC.

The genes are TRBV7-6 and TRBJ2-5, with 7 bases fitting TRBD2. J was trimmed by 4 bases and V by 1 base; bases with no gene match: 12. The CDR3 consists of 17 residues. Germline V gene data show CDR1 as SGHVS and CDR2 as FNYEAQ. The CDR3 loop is CASSLDLGRELGETQYF. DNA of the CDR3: TGTGCCAGCAGCTTAGATTTGGGGCGGGAGCTCGGAGAGACCCAGTACTTC.

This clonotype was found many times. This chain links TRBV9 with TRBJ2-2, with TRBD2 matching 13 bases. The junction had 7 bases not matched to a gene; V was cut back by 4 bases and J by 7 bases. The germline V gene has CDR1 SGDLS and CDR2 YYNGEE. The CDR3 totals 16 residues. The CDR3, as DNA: TGTGCCAGCAGCTTAACTAGCGGGAGGGCCGTCGGGGAGCTGTTTTTT. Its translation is CASSLTSGRAVGELFF.

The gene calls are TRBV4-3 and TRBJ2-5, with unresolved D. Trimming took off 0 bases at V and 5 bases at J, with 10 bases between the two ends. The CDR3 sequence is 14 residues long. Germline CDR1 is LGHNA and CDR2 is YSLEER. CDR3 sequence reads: CASSQDRSWETQYF. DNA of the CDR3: TGCGCCAGCAGCCAAGATCGGTCATGGGAGACCCAGTACTTC.